Only one count was recorded for the clone carrying this TCR beta chain. The data belong to a study of blood T cell repertoires in COVID-19. Background on the study: Samples representing acute and convalescent COVID-19 were sourced from the United States, Italy and Spain.

This table comes from immunoSEQ multiplex PCR, and its TCRdb copy is limited to in-frame clones, with some not included. Seen here are around 57,000 clones, about 80% observed once, and the top ten hold around 21%. The receptor's source is a woman in her sixties or seventies with acute or convalescent COVID-19. Sequencing input: peripheral blood.

CDR3 residues: CASSTRTVANYGYTF. Written as DNA, the CDR3 is TGTGCCAGCAGTACTAGGACAGTAGCTAACTATGGCTACACCTTC. This rearrangement joins TRBV6-5 to TRBJ1-2; D might be TRBD1 (6 bases). The CDR3 runs 15 residues. V shed 5 bases and J shed 0 bases, with 13 bases lying between them. Per germline, CDR1 MNHEY and CDR2 SVGAGI.